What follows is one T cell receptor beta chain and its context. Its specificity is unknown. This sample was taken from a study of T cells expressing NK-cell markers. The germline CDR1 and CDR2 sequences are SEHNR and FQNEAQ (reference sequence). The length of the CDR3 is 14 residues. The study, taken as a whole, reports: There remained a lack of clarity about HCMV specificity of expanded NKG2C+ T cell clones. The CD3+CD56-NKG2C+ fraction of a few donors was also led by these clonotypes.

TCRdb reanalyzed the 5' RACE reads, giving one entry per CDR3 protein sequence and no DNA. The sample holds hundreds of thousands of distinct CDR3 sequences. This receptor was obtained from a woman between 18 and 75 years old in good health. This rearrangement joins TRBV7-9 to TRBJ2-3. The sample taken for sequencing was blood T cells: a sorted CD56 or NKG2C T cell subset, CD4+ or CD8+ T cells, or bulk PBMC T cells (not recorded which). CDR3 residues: CASSPTIATDTQYF. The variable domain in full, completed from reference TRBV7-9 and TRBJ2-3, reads DTGVSQNPRHKITKRGQNVTFRCDPISEHNRLYWYRQTLGQGPEFLTYFQNEAQLEKSRLLSDRFSAERPKGSFSTLEIQRTEQGDSAMYLCASSPTIATDTQYFGPGTRLTVL.